The entry below describes one T cell receptor beta chain. The data are from a study of early T cells in non-severe SARS-CoV-2 infection. TCRdb reanalysed the 5' RACE reads using MiXCR and keeps one entry per CDR3 protein. The sample has 68,000 or so distinct CDR3 sequences; approximately 10% are singletons. J was trimmed by 2 bases and V by 4 bases; bases with no gene match: 6. This CDR3 region has 15 residues. Germline-derived CDR1 and CDR2 are MNHEY and SMNVEV (reference sequence). The sequence derives from an adult who was a healthcare worker with PCR-confirmed SARS-CoV-2 infection or an uninfected control (not recorded which). The rearrangement links TRBV27 to TRBJ2-3; 7 bases align to TRBD2. The material sequenced was whole blood. This CDR3 reads CASSSVGRATDTQYF. CDR3 coding DNA: TGTGCCAGCAGTTCGGTAGGGAGGGCCACAGATACGCAGTATTTT.